The 17 T cell receptor beta chains listed next were all sequenced from one sample in a study of blood T cell repertoires in COVID-19. Libraries were prepared by immunoSEQ multiplex PCR; TCRdb keeps only in-frame clonotypes and omits some of them. The sample holds roughly 160,000 clones; roughly 80% are singletons and the top ten take roughly 14%. The sequenced sample consisted of peripheral blood. The source is a man younger than 35 with active or convalescent COVID-19.

The genes are TRBV5-5 and TRBJ2-5; 9 positions match TRBD1. Germline V gives CDR1 SGHKS, CDR2 YYEKEE (reference sequence). The ends lost 1 base at V and 2 bases at J; junction bases unmatched: 6. The CDR3 is made up of 16 amino acids. This CDR3 reads CASSLRFGTGQETQYF. In DNA, the CDR3 is TGTGCCAGCAGCTTGAGATTTGGGACAGGGCAAGAGACCCAGTACTTC.

The V gene is TRBV7-2, the J gene TRBJ1-1; 9 nucleotides align to TRBD1. Germline V gene sequence: CDR1 SGHTA, CDR2 FQGNSA. J gave up 2 bases and V 8 bases, and 6 bases lay outside the gene matches. The CDR3 contains 14 residues. The CDR3: CASRRTGANTEAFF. The CDR3 nucleotides are TGTGCCAGCCGTCGGACAGGGGCCAACACTGAAGCTTTCTTT.

This clone was recorded only once. This chain connects TRBV10-2 to TRBJ1-4; D perhaps matches TRBD1 (6 bases). This CDR3 is 14 amino acids long. CDR1 is WSHSY, CDR2 SAAADI, per germline. V lost 5 bases and J 7 bases, leaving 14 bases between the germline ends. The CDR3 DNA reads as TGCGCCAGCAGTCCCAGGGGAATTGGTGAAAAACTGTTTTTT. This codes for CASSPRGIGEKLFF.

The chain uses TRBV30 and TRBJ1-1; the match to TRBD1 covers 7 bases. This CDR3 region has 13 residues. Germline assignment: CDR1 GTSNPN and CDR2 SVGIG (reference sequence). The junction had 7 bases not matched to a gene; V was cut back by 3 bases and J by 6 bases. The CDR3 DNA is TGTGCCTGGAGCACAGGGGCGCCTGCTGAAGCTTTCTTT. Translation gives CAWSTGAPAEAFF.

The chain uses TRBV6-5 and TRBJ2-7; 8 nucleotides line up with TRBD1. Trimming removed 2 bases from V and 2 bases from J; junction bases left unmatched: 5. CDR1 is MNHEY and CDR2 is SVGAGI in the germline V gene. This CDR3 contains 15 residues. CDR3 bases: TGTGCCAGCAGTTACCCCGGACAGGGCACCTACGAGCAGTACTTC. This gives the protein CASSYPGQGTYEQYF.

This clone came up a few times. Germline is not matched at one junction end, which may reflect a read error. The chain employs TRBV2 and TRBJ1-1, with 9 bases that match TRBD1. This CDR3 has 14 residues. CDR1 and CDR2 (germline): SNHLY, FYNNEI. The CDR3 coding sequence is TGTGCCAGCATTGAACAGGGGGCGGGCACTGAAGCTTTCTTT. Its protein is CASIEQGAGTEAFF.

The V and J genes are TRBV4-3 and TRBJ2-7; a possible D gene is TRBD2 (5 bases). Germline V gene data show CDR1 as LGHNA and CDR2 as YSLEER. V lost 0 bases and J 1 base, leaving 10 bases between the germline ends. CDR3 length: 15 residues. The chain's CDR3 is CASSQEGDRSYEQYF. The CDR3 DNA follows: TGCGCCAGCAGCCAAGAGGGAGACCGATCCTACGAGCAGTACTTC.

V gene TRBV6-1 combines with J gene TRBJ1-6; no reliable D call. The CDR3 is made up of 14 amino acids. Germline V CDR1 and CDR2: MNHNS, SASEGT. V gave up 1 base and J gave up 4 bases, with 5 bases separating them. CDR3 region: CASSEVSYNSPLHF. The CDR3 nucleotides are TGTGCCAGCAGTGAAGTCAGTTATAATTCACCCCTCCACTTT.

V gene TRBV4-3 combines with J gene TRBJ2-1; 9 positions agree with TRBD2. Germline CDR1 LGHNA, CDR2 YSLEER. V trimming: 0 bases; J trimming: 4 bases; junction bases outside the gene matches: 4. CDR3 length equals 16 residues. CDR3 bases: TGCGCCAGCAGCCAAGATAATGCGGGAGGGTACAATGAGCAGTTCTTC. Its protein is CASSQDNAGGYNEQFF.

This chain uses TRBV4-2 with TRBJ1-4, with unresolved D. The germline gives CDR1 LGHNA, CDR2 YNFKEQ. This CDR3 has 14 residues. V was shortened by 2 bases and J by 5 bases, with 9 bases between the two germline ends. The CDR3 DNA reads as TGTGCCAGCAGCCAAAGAACGGGAAATGAAAAACTGTTTTTT. It is translated as CASSQRTGNEKLFF.

V usage is TRBV2 and J usage is TRBJ2-2; 12 nucleotides agree with TRBD2. The CDR3 covers 18 residues. CDR1 SNHLY and CDR2 FYNNEI come from the germline V gene. The trim removed 3 bases at V and 4 bases at J, leaving 9 bases unmatched. CDR3 in amino acids: CASSDSPSGRASTGELFF. The CDR3 bases are TGTGCCAGCAGTGATAGTCCTAGCGGGAGGGCGAGCACCGGGGAGCTGTTTTTT. Using reference TRBV2 and TRBJ2-2 for the parts outside the CDR3, the full variable domain is EPEVTQTPSHQVTQMGQEVILRCVPISNHLYFYWYRQILGQKVEFLVSFYNNEISEKSEIFDDQFSVERPDGSNFTLKIRSTKLEDSAMYFCASSDSPSGRASTGELFFGEGSRLTVL.

This sequence joins TRBV3-1 (or the pseudogene TRBV3-2) and TRBJ2-1, with 10 positions matching TRBD2. The V and J ends lost 0 bases and 8 bases, in that order; junction bases with no gene match: 7. From germline, CDR1 is LGHDT and CDR2 YNNKEL (reference sequence). The length of the CDR3 is 16 residues. The CDR3 coding sequence is TGTGCCAGCAGCCAAGATGGCCTAGCGGGAGTCGATGAGCAGTTCTTC. It encodes CASSQDGLAGVDEQFF.

This clone was recorded once. V is TRBV5-6 and J is TRBJ1-2; no clear D. Looked up from germline, CDR1 is SGHDT and CDR2 is YYEEEE. The CDR3 runs 15 residues. The V end lost 3 bases, the J end lost 0 bases, and 12 bases lay between the germline ends. The CDR3, as DNA: TGTGCCAGCAGCTCCGGCGGCGGGACTAACTATGGCTACACCTTC. The encoded protein is CASSSGGGTNYGYTF.

This chain joins TRBV9 and TRBJ2-5, with 10 bases identical to TRBD2. The CDR3 loop spans 16 amino acids. Trimming took 0 bases from V and 5 from J; bases not matched to a gene: 7. Germline CDR1 is SGDLS and CDR2 is YYNGEE. DNA for the CDR3: TGTGCCAGCAGCGTAGACACCAGCGGGAGGGGGGAGACCCAGTACTTC. Protein sequence: CASSVDTSGRGETQYF.

V gene TRBV5-1 combines with J gene TRBJ1-1; perhaps TRBD1 as D (6 bases). V lost 2 bases to trimming and J lost 1 base, with 9 bases between them. CDR3 length: 14 residues. Germline V gene lookup returns CDR1 SGHRS and CDR2 YFSETQ. The CDR3 DNA sequence: TGCGCCAGCAGCTTTGTACAGGGGAACACTGAAGCTTTCTTT. Translating gives CASSFVQGNTEAFF.

The rearrangement links TRBV19 to TRBJ2-1; 9 bases match TRBD2. CDR1 and CDR2 (germline): LNHDA, SQIVND (reference sequence). The CDR3 has 17 amino acids. With 6 bases clipped from V and 3 bases from J, the junction kept 12 bases outside the gene matches. The CDR3 reads CASSKARRGGYYNEQFF. The DNA of the CDR3 is TGTGCCAGTAGCAAGGCTCGGCGGGGGGGATACTACAATGAGCAGTTCTTC.

The CDR3 DNA reads as TGCGCCAGCAGACGACTAGCGGGGTCCTACGAGCAGTACTTC. Protein product: CASRRLAGSYEQYF. V and J are TRBV5-1 and TRBJ2-7, with 11 bases aligning to TRBD2. Trimming removed 5 bases from V and 1 base from J; junction bases left unmatched: 2. Germline values: CDR1 SGHRS, CDR2 YFSETQ. The length of the CDR3 is 14 residues.